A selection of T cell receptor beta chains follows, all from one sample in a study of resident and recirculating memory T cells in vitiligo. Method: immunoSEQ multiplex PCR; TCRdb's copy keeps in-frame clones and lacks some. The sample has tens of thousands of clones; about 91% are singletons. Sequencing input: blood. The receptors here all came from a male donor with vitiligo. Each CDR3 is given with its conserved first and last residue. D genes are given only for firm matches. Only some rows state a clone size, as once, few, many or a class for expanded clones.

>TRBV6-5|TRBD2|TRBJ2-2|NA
CASSYSTSGSTGELFF
TGTGCCAGCAGTTACTCGACTAGCGGGAGCACCGGGGAGCTGTTTTTT
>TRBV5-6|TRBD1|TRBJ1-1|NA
CASSSPGGRDTEAFF
TGTGCCAGCAGCTCTCCAGGGGGCAGGGACACTGAAGCTTTCTTT
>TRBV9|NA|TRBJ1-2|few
CASSAPERGNGGYTF
TGTGCCAGCAGCGCCCCAGAAAGGGGGAACGGTGGCTACACCTTC
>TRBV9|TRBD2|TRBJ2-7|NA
CASSPTTSGSHEQYF
TGTGCCAGCAGCCCAACGACTAGCGGGAGTCACGAGCAGTACTTC
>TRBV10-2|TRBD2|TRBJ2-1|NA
CASRRPLAGGPDEQFF
TGCGCCAGCAGAAGGCCACTAGCGGGAGGGCCCGATGAGCAGTTCTTC
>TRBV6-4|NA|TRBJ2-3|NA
CASSDGVTADTQYF
TGTGCCAGCAGTGACGGAGTTACCGCAGATACGCAGTATTTT
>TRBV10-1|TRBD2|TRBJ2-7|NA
CASSDGGSSYEQYF
TGCGCCAGCAGTGACGGGGGGAGCTCCTACGAGCAGTACTTC
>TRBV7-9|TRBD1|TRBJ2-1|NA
CASSRLGQGQFF
TGTGCCAGCAGCCGATTGGGACAGGGCCAGTTCTTC
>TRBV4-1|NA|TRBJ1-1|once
CASSLTGTANTEAFF
TGCGCCAGCAGCCTCACCGGGACTGCTAACACTGAAGCTTTCTTT
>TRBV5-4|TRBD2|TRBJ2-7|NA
CASSPTSGNVYEQYF
TGTGCCAGCAGCCCTACTAGCGGGAACGTGTACGAGCAGTACTTC
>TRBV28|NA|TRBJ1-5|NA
CASSNGVDQPQHF
TGTGCCAGCAGTAACGGTGTCGATCAGCCCCAGCATTTT
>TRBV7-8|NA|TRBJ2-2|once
CASSRNGQGQYTGELFF
TGTGCCAGCAGCCGAAACGGTCAGGGGCAATACACCGGGGAGCTGTTTTTT
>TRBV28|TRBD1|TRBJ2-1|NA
CASILTGGTYNEQFF
TGTGCCAGCATTCTCACAGGGGGGACCTACAATGAGCAGTTCTTC
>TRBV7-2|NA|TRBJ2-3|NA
CASSSGRSREKQYF
TGTGCCAGCAGCTCGGGACGTTCACGGGAGAAGCAGTATTTT